Each of the 14 T cell receptor beta chains below was sequenced from the same sample in a study of blood T cell repertoires in COVID-19. The assay was immunoSEQ multiplex PCR, and TCRdb's table has in-frame clones only and misses some. The profile shows about 220,000 clones, 85% to 90% of them singletons. The source material was PBMCs or T cells enriched from blood (not recorded which). These receptors all come from a young woman in a cohort exposed to, infected with or recovered from COVID-19 (not recorded which).

The chain links TRBV25-1 to TRBJ2-7; 7 nucleotides agree with TRBD1. The CDR3 loop spans 15 amino acids. V gave up 1 base and J gave up 5 bases; unmatched junction bases: 8. Germline lookup yields CDR1 MGHDK and CDR2 SYGVNS. CDR3 region: CASSELKGARNEQYF. CDR3 in DNA: TGTGCCAGCAGTGAATTGAAGGGGGCGAGGAACGAGCAGTACTTC.

The V gene is TRBV28, the J gene TRBJ1-1, with D possibly matching TRBD1 (5 bases). The ends were cut back, 6 bases at V and 3 bases at J, with 17 bases in the middle. This CDR3 comprises 15 residues. Germline V lookup: CDR1 MDHEN, CDR2 SYDVKM. The CDR3 DNA follows: TGTGCCAGCAGACAGGATGCCGCTTGGTACACTGAAGCTTTCTTT. Translation: CASRQDAAWYTEAFF.

Here the CDR3 reads CASSGRGGTSTDTQYF. CDR3 DNA: TGTGCCAGCAGCGGCCGGGGGGGGACAAGCACAGATACGCAGTATTTT. The V and J genes are TRBV6-4 and TRBJ2-3; 8 positions match TRBD2. CDR3 length equals 16 residues. V lost 6 bases, J lost 0 bases, and 8 bases stayed unmatched. From germline, CDR1 is MRHNA and CDR2 SNTAGT.

The chain has TRBV27 and TRBJ2-1, with 7 bases aligning to TRBD2. V was clipped by 8 bases and J by 6 bases; unmatched bases: 16. This CDR3 contains 16 residues. CDR1 and CDR2 from the germline V gene are MNHEY and SMNVEV (reference sequence). CDR3 in amino acids: CASAWVGGRAVNEQFF. As DNA, the CDR3 is TGTGCCAGCGCCTGGGTCGGGGGGAGGGCCGTCAATGAGCAGTTCTTC.

V is TRBV5-1 and J is TRBJ1-1; 7 bases match TRBD1. Losses at the gene ends were 2 bases for V and 3 bases for J; bases not matched to a gene: 16. The germline V gene has CDR1 SGHRS and CDR2 YFSETQ. CDR3 length equals 18 residues. CDR3 DNA: TGCGCCAGCAGCTTAGGGACAGATTGGGGGTATGGGGACACTGAAGCTTTCTTT. Protein sequence: CASSLGTDWGYGDTEAFF.

V and J are TRBV5-6 and TRBJ1-2; D uncertain. Germline values: CDR1 SGHDT, CDR2 YYEEEE. This CDR3 spans 14 amino acids. The germline V and J ends were trimmed by 4 bases and 4 bases, with 14 bases remaining between them. CDR3 loop: CASSPAGFGYGYTF. For the CDR3, the DNA is TGTGCCAGCAGCCCGGCGGGGTTCGGCTATGGCTACACCTTC.

The chain employs TRBV5-4 and TRBJ2-7; D remains unclear. Per the germline V gene, CDR1 is SGHNT and CDR2 is YYREEE (reference sequence). There are 12 residues in the CDR3. Trimming cost V 7 bases and J 1 base, with 9 bases left between them. The CDR3 here is CASGTSSYEQYF. Here the CDR3 DNA reads TGTGCCAGCGGTACTTCTTCCTACGAGCAGTACTTC.

The CDR3 protein is CASSQEIGRADEQFF. DNA of the CDR3: TGTGCCAGCAGCCAAGAGATAGGCCGAGCGGATGAGCAGTTCTTC. The V call is TRBV3-1 (or the pseudogene TRBV3-2), the J call TRBJ2-1, with D maybe TRBD2 (5 bases). Trimming removed 0 bases at V and 8 bases at J, with 14 bases between. Germline CDR1 and CDR2: LGHDT and YNNKEL (reference sequence). The CDR3 contains 15 residues.

This chain uses TRBV11-2 with TRBJ2-3; D gene unclear. Germline CDR1 and CDR2: SGHAT and FQNNGV. There are 17 residues in the CDR3. Trimming cost V 0 bases and J 4 bases, with 17 bases left between them. The DNA for the CDR3 is TGTGCCAGCAGCTTAGATCCTGACTTCGGTCGGGCAGATACGCAGTATTTT. Translated, it gives CASSLDPDFGRADTQYF.

This chain connects TRBV3-1 (or the pseudogene TRBV3-2) to TRBJ2-1; 9 bases match TRBD2. The CDR3 sequence is 15 residues long. V was clipped by 3 bases and J by 0 bases; unmatched bases: 0. Germline-derived CDR1 and CDR2 are LGHDT and YNNKEL (reference sequence). Here the CDR3 DNA reads TGTGCCAGCAGCCAGCGGGAGGGCTCCTACAATGAGCAGTTCTTC. This sequence encodes CASSQREGSYNEQFF.

The chain combines TRBV27 with TRBJ2-1; the match to TRBD2 covers 11 bases. The CDR3 contains 17 residues. From germline, CDR1 is MNHEY and CDR2 SMNVEV (reference sequence). V gave up 4 bases and J gave up 4 bases; unmatched junction bases: 9. DNA for the CDR3: TGTGCCAGCAGTTCCCCGTCGACTAGCGGGATTTACAATGAGCAGTTCTTC. Translating gives CASSSPSTSGIYNEQFF.

The chain links TRBV19 to TRBJ2-2, with 7 bases fitting TRBD2. The trim removed 8 bases at V and 4 bases at J, leaving 7 bases unmatched. CDR1 LNHDA and CDR2 SQIVND come from the germline V gene (reference sequence). The CDR3 has 14 amino acids. The CDR3 bases are TGTGCCAGTCACCGGGACTATACCACCGGGGAGCTGTTTTTT. Encoded protein: CASHRDYTTGELFF.

CDR3 sequence: CASSALAGASTGELFF. The CDR3 nucleotides are TGTGCCAGCAGCGCACTAGCGGGAGCTAGCACCGGGGAGCTGTTTTTT. The chain uses TRBV11-3 and TRBJ2-2; 11 bases are shared with TRBD2. The V gene end was trimmed by 5 bases and the J gene end by 4 bases; junction bases not matched to a gene: 6. The CDR3 contains 16 residues. The germline V gene encodes CDR1 SGHNT and CDR2 YENEEA.

The chain employs TRBV30 and TRBJ2-2, with 7 bases that match TRBD2. J gave up 4 bases and V 0 bases, and 8 bases lay outside the gene matches. Germline V gives CDR1 GTSNPN, CDR2 SVGIG (reference sequence). The CDR3 totals 16 residues. For the CDR3, the DNA is TGTGCCTGGAGTGTTGGTAGCGGGCCTTCCACCGGGGAGCTGTTTTTT. This translates into CAWSVGSGPSTGELFF. Drawing the rest from reference TRBV30 and TRBJ2-2, the complete variable domain is SQTIHQWPATLVQPVGSPLSLECTVEGTSNPNLYWYRQAAGRGLQLLFYSVGIGQISSEVPQNLSASRPQDRQFILSSKKLLLSDSGFYLCAWSVGSGPSTGELFFGEGSRLTVL.